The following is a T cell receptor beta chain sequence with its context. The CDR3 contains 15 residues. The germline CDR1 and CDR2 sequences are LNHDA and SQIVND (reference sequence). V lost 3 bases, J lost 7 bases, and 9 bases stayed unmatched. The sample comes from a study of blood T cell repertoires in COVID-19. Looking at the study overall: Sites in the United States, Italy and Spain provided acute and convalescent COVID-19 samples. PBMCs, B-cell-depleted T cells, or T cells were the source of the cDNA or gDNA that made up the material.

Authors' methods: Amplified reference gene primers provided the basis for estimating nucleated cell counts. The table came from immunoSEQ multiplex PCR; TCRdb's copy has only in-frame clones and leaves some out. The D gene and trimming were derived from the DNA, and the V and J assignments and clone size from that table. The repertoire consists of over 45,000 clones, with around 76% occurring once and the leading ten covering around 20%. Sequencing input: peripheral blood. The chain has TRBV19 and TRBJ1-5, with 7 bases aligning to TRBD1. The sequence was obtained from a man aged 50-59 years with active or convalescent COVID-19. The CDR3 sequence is CASSIPTGQRQPQHF. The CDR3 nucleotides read TGTGCCAGTAGTATTCCGACAGGGCAACGACAGCCCCAGCATTTT.